This T cell receptor (beta chain) was sequenced during a study of OX40 agonist ivuxolimab in advanced cancers. Clones were sequenced by immunoSEQ multiplex PCR, and TCRdb holds only the in-frame ones, with some missing. Found here are 65,000 to 95,000 clones, over 75% of them singletons; the top ten hold approximately 2.4%. This specimen consisted of CD4+ or CD8+ T cells sorted from blood, obtained in a trial of the OX40 agonist ivuxolimab. The origin of this receptor is an adult with an advanced solid tumor such as melanoma, head and neck, liver or kidney cancer.

The CDR3 bases are TGTGCCAGCAGCCCGCAGGGTAGGAGCAATCAGCCCCAGCATTTT. Translation: CASSPQGRSNQPQHF. The V gene is TRBV5-5, the J gene TRBJ1-5; TRBD1 is a possible D gene (5 bases). The CDR3 runs 15 residues. The germline V and J ends were trimmed by 4 bases and 1 base, with 12 bases remaining between them. CDR1 SGHKS and CDR2 YYEKEE come from the germline V gene (reference sequence).